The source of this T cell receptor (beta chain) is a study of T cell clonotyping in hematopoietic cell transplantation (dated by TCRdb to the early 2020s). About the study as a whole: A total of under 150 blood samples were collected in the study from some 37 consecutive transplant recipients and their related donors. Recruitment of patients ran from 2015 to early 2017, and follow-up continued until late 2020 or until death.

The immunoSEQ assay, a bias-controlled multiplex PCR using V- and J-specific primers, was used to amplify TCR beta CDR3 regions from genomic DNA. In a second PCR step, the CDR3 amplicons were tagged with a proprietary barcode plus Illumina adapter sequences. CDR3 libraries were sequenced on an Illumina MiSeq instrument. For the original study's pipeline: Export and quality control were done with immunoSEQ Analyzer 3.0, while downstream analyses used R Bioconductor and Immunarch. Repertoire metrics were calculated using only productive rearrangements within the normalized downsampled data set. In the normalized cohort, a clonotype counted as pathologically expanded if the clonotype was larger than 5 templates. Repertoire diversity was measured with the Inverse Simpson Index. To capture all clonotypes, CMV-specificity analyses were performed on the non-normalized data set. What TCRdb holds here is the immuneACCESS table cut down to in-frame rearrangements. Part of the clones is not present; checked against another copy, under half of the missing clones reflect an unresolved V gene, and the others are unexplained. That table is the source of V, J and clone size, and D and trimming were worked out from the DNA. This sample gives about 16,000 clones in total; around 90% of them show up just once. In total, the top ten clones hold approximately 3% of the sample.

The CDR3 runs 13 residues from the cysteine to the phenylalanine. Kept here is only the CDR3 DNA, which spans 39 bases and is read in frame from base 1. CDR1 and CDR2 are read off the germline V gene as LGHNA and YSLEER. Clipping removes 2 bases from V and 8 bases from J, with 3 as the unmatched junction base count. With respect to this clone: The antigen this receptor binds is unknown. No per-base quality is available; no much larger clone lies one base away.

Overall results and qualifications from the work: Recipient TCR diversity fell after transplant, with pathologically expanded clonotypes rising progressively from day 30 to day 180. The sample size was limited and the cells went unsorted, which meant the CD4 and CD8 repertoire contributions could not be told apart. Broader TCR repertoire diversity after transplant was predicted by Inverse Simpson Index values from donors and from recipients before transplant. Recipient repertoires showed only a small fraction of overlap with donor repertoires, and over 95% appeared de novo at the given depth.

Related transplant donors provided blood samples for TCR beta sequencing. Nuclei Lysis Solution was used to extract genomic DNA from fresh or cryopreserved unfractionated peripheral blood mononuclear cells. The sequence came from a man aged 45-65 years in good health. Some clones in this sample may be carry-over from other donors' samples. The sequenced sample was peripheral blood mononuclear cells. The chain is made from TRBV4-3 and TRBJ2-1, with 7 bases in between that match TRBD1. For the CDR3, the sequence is CASSQRRGHEQFF. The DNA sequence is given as TGCGCCAGCAGCCAACGTAGGGGGCATGAGCAGTTCTTC.